This T cell receptor (beta chain) was found in a study of regulatory T cells in long-lasting Graves disease. This clonotype has just a few counts. Antigen specificity is unknown. Study outcomes and limitations: Newly diagnosed Graves' patients exceeded persistent ones in TCR diversity.

Between the trimmed V and J ends, which lost 4 bases and 4 bases, there was a span of 11 bases. This CDR3 is built from 14 residues. From germline, CDR1 is LGHDT and CDR2 YNNKEL (reference sequence). iRepertoire HTBI primers and Arm-PCR of CDR3 regions built TCR beta libraries. MiXCR was run by TCRdb on the multiplex PCR reads, yielding one entry per CDR3 protein. Of 500,000 to 800,000 distinct CDR3 sequences in the sample, around 30% are singletons; the top ten hold around 40%. Time point in this sample: persistent/refractory GD, antithyroid drugs over 5 years with positive TRAb. Scientists built the TCR library using RNA that was extracted from PBMCs. EDTA tubes collected nine milliliters of peripheral blood.

The genes are TRBV3-1 and TRBJ1-5, with D possibly matching TRBD1 (5 bases). Source: peripheral blood mononuclear cells (PBMCs), taken when the disease was refractory, from a patient treated with antithyroid drugs. The source of this sequence is a female donor with Graves disease. CDR3 bases: TGTGCCAGCAGCCGGCAGGGAGAGAATCAGCCCCAGCATTTT. The encoded protein is CASSRQGENQPQHF.